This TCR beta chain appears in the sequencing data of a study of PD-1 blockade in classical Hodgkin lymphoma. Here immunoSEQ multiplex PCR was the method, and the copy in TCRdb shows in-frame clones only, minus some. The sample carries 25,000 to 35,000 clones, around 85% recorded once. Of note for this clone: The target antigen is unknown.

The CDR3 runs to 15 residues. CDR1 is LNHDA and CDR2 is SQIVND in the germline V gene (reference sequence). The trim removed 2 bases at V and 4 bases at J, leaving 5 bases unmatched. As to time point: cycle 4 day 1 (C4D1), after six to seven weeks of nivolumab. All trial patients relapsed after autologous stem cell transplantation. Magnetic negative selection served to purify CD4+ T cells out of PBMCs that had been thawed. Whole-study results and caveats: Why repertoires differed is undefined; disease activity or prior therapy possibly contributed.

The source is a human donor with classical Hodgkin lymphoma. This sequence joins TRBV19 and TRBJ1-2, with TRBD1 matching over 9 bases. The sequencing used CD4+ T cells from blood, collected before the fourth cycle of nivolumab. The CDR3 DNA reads TGTGCCAGTAGTATACCGGGACAGGGTTCCTATGGCTACACCTTC. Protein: CASSIPGQGSYGYTF.